Following are 22 T cell receptor beta chains from one sample sequenced in a study of control samples from healthy donors and cancer patients. Sequencing was performed with immunoSEQ multiplex PCR; in TCRdb, only in-frame clones are kept and a portion is missing. Of approximately 150,000 clones listed, about 90% are singletons. The sequenced sample consisted of blood. These receptors were collected from a woman in her 30s in good health.

This rearrangement joins TRBV21-1 to TRBJ1-5. TRBV21-1 is annotated as a pseudogene. CDR3 length equals 10 residues. The CDR3 protein is CASPSEPQHF. Here the CDR3 DNA reads TGTGCCAGCCCAAGTGAGCCCCAGCATTTT.

The chain is built from TRBV21-1 and TRBJ1-5; no DNA check was done on the table's D call, TRBD1. TRBV21-1 is classified as a pseudogene. The CDR3 runs 15 residues. The DNA for the CDR3 is TGTGCCAGCAGCAAAGCCTGGGGCGGTAATCAGCCCCAGCATTTT. Translated, it gives CASSKAWGGNQPQHF.

This rearrangement joins TRBV6-5 to TRBJ1-1; D might be TRBD1 (5 bases). The germline V gene encodes CDR1 MNHEY and CDR2 SVGAGI. Between the trimmed V and J ends, which lost 6 bases and 10 bases, there was a span of 18 bases. This CDR3 spans 13 amino acids. CDR3 loop: CASSPWGESGAFF. The CDR3 DNA reads as TGTGCCAGCAGCCCGTGGGGGGAAAGCGGAGCTTTCTTT.

The chain joins TRBV6-4 to TRBJ2-1; a possible D gene is TRBD1 (6 bases). Germline V lookup: CDR1 MRHNA, CDR2 SNTAGT. This CDR3 region has 13 residues. Between the trimmed V and J ends, which lost 3 bases and 7 bases, there was a span of 10 bases. This CDR3 reads CASSEQGGNEQFF. Here the CDR3 DNA reads TGTGCCAGCAGTGAACAGGGTGGAAATGAGCAGTTCTTC.

V is TRBV15 and J is TRBJ2-2; D is ambiguous. Germline-derived CDR1 and CDR2 are LNHNV and YYDKDF (reference sequence). This CDR3 comprises 14 residues. Trimming shortened V by 5 bases and J by 3 bases, and 10 bases separated the two germline ends. CDR3 bases: TGTGCCACCAGCCTCGGTACGGACACCGGGGAGCTGTTTTTT. Translated: CATSLGTDTGELFF.

This clone was counted once. This chain connects TRBV30 to TRBJ2-2; 8 nucleotides agree with TRBD1. With V trimmed by 0 bases and J by 1 base, 1 base remained unmatched. The CDR3 consists of 15 residues. CDR1 GTSNPN and CDR2 SVGIG come from the germline V gene (reference sequence). CDR3 residues: CAWSVGTGNTGELFF. In DNA, the CDR3 is TGTGCCTGGAGTGTAGGGACAGGGAACACCGGGGAGCTGTTTTTT.

There are a few counts of this clone. The chain employs TRBV7-9 and TRBJ1-3; D is ambiguous. Trimming pared 4 bases from V and 3 bases from J, leaving 7 bases between. The CDR3 consists of 13 residues. The germline CDR1 and CDR2 sequences are SEHNR and FQNEAQ (reference sequence). CDR3 nucleotide sequence: TGTGCCAGCAGCTCCGGCAGTGGAAACACCATATATTTT. Amino acid sequence: CASSSGSGNTIYF.

The rearrangement uses TRBV5-1 and TRBJ2-1; the D gene is possibly TRBD1 (6 bases). The CDR3 sequence is 16 residues long. Trimming pared 2 bases from V and 0 bases from J, leaving 12 bases between. Germline V CDR1 and CDR2: SGHRS, YFSETQ. CDR3 nucleotide sequence: TGCGCCAGCAGCTTTGAAGGACAGAGCTCCTACAATGAGCAGTTCTTC. Its protein is CASSFEGQSSYNEQFF.

The CDR3 bases are TGTGCCACCAGCCGGGGGCGGGAGGGCCTGACAGATACGCAGTATTTT. Amino acids: CATSRGREGLTDTQYF. This rearrangement joins TRBV15 to TRBJ2-3; 9 positions match TRBD2. The J segment lost 3 bases and the V segment lost 5 bases, leaving 9 bases of the junction unmatched. Germline values: CDR1 LNHNV, CDR2 YYDKDF (reference sequence). CDR3 length: 16 residues.

This clone was picked up one time. The rearrangement uses TRBV28 and TRBJ1-1; D remains unclear. V was shortened by 5 bases and J by 5 bases, with 12 bases between the two germline ends. Germline CDR1 reads MDHEN; CDR2 reads SYDVKM. The CDR3 sequence is 13 residues long. CDR3 nucleotides: TGTGCCAGCAGTCCTCGAACCTATACTGAAGCTTTCTTT. It encodes CASSPRTYTEAFF.

The chain links TRBV24-1 to TRBJ2-2, with TRBD2 identical over 9 bases. CDR1 and CDR2 from the germline V gene are KGHDR and SFDVKD. V lost 5 bases, J lost 7 bases, and 10 bases stayed unmatched. The CDR3 loop spans 16 amino acids. CDR3 sequence reads: CATSAKGLAKSGELFF. The DNA of the CDR3 is TGTGCCACCAGTGCTAAGGGACTAGCAAAGAGCGGGGAGCTGTTTTTT.

The chain combines TRBV28 with TRBJ1-2, with 7 bases aligning to TRBD1. V gave up 2 bases and J gave up 1 base; unmatched junction bases: 10. The CDR3 spans 17 residues. From germline, CDR1 is MDHEN and CDR2 SYDVKM. As DNA, the CDR3 is TGTGCCAGCAGTTTAGACCGACAGGGCCCTAATAACTATGGCTACACCTTC. Translation: CASSLDRQGPNNYGYTF.

The rearrangement uses TRBV6-6 and TRBJ1-4; 7 bases match TRBD1. The germline V gene has CDR1 MNHNY and CDR2 SVGAGI (reference sequence). J lost 4 bases, V lost 4 bases, and 6 bases had no gene match. The CDR3 is 15 residues long. CDR3: CASSSHRGFNEKLFF. The CDR3 DNA sequence: TGTGCCAGCAGTTCCCACAGGGGCTTTAATGAAAAACTGTTTTTT.

V gene TRBV19 combines with J gene TRBJ1-2; D is unclear. Germline V lookup: CDR1 LNHDA, CDR2 SQIVND (reference sequence). CDR3 size: 12 residues. V lost 1 base and J 9 bases, leaving 9 bases between the germline ends. The CDR3 nucleotides are TGTGCCAGTAGTATAGTAGGGCAGCGCTACACCTTC. Its translation: CASSIVGQRYTF.

In nucleotides, the CDR3 is TGTGCCAGCAGCCGGTCTCTCATGGGGAGCTACACAGATACGCAGTATTTT. Amino acid sequence: CASSRSLMGSYTDTQYF. V and J are TRBV14 and TRBJ2-3; D possibly corresponds to TRBD2 (5 bases). Germline V gives CDR1 SGHDN, CDR2 FVKESK. The length of the CDR3 is 17 residues. Trimming shortened V by 4 bases and J by 2 bases, and 19 bases separated the two germline ends. Combining the CDR3 with reference TRBV14 and TRBJ2-3 gives the whole variable domain EAGVTQFPSHSVIEKGQTVTLRCDPISGHDNLYWYRRVMGKEIKFLLHFVKESKQDESGMPNNRFLAERTGGTYSTLKVQPAELEDSGVYFCASSRSLMGSYTDTQYFGPGTRLTVL.

The V and J genes are TRBV2 and TRBJ2-7; 9 bases are shared with TRBD2. CDR1 and CDR2 from the germline V gene are SNHLY and FYNNEI. Losses at the gene ends were 4 bases for V and 2 bases for J; bases not matched to a gene: 3. The CDR3 loop spans 14 amino acids. CDR3 region: CASSVGLATYEQYF. CDR3 DNA sequence: TGTGCCAGCAGTGTGGGACTAGCTACCTACGAGCAGTACTTC.

This clone turned up a few times. The sample holds other DNA sequences that translate to the same CDR3. This chain connects TRBV6-1 to TRBJ2-3; 12 bases fit TRBD2. J gave up 4 bases and V 2 bases, and 1 base lay outside the gene matches. The CDR3 has 15 amino acids. Per the germline V gene, CDR1 is MNHNS and CDR2 is SASEGT. For the CDR3, the DNA is TGTGCCAGCAGTGAACTAGCGGGAGGGCCAGATACGCAGTATTTT. Translation gives CASSELAGGPDTQYF.

The chain is built from TRBV7-9 and TRBJ2-1; D perhaps matches TRBD2 (6 bases). V was pared by 6 bases and J by 9 bases, with 21 bases between. CDR3 length: 15 residues. CDR1 SEHNR and CDR2 FQNEAQ come from the germline V gene (reference sequence). The DNA of the CDR3 is TGTGCCAGCAGTTTTCGGGAGATAATCGGTAGTGAGCAGTTCTTC. It specifies CASSFREIIGSEQFF.

In this sample, this clone turned up once. The rearrangement uses TRBV2 and TRBJ2-1, with D tentatively TRBD1 (6 bases). Germline V CDR1 and CDR2: SNHLY, FYNNEI. Trimming stripped 1 base from V and 3 bases from J, with 13 bases between. The CDR3 sequence is 16 residues long. The CDR3 loop reads CASSEDGQGNYNEQFF. CDR3 DNA sequence: TGTGCCAGCAGTGAAGATGGCCAGGGGAACTACAATGAGCAGTTCTTC.

This chain links TRBV7-9 with TRBJ2-3; no firm D call. V dropped 4 bases and J dropped 11 bases, with 13 bases sitting between them. This CDR3 has 12 amino acids. Germline V CDR1 and CDR2: SEHNR, FQNEAQ (reference sequence). CDR3 sequence (DNA): TGTGCCAGCAGCTCCGAGACTCAGCAGCAGTATTTT. Encoded protein: CASSSETQQQYF. The whole variable domain, filled in from reference TRBV7-9 and TRBJ2-3, reads DTGVSQNPRHKITKRGQNVTFRCDPISEHNRLYWYRQTLGQGPEFLTYFQNEAQLEKSRLLSDRFSAERPKGSFSTLEIQRTEQGDSAMYLCASSSETQQQYFGPGTRLTVL.

The sample holds a few counts of this clone. The CDR3 region is CASSYSPGLLTGELFF. The CDR3 DNA sequence: TGTGCCAGCAGTTACTCACCGGGACTCCTAACCGGGGAGCTGTTTTTT. The genes are TRBV6-5 and TRBJ2-2; D might be TRBD2 (6 bases). The CDR3 contains 16 residues. V was pared by 0 bases and J by 5 bases, with 13 bases between. CDR1 MNHEY and CDR2 SVGAGI come from the germline V gene.

The rearrangement links TRBV28 to TRBJ1-6; D not resolved. Germline CDR1 and CDR2: MDHEN and SYDVKM. V was trimmed by 3 bases and J by 5 bases, leaving 8 bases between them. This CDR3 is 14 amino acids long. The CDR3 here is CASSLQPHNSPLHF. CDR3 sequence (DNA): TGTGCCAGCAGTTTGCAACCGCATAATTCACCCCTCCACTTT.